This is a list of T cell receptor beta chains from one sample in a study of T cell responses to AZD1222 COVID-19 vaccine. TCRdb's table, derived via immunoSEQ multiplex PCR, lists solely in-frame clones and lacks some. The data contain roughly 70,000 clones, more than 75% of them seen just once; the ten biggest clones take up 4.8%. Material: peripheral blood, obtained 28 days after the second dose of the MenACWY control vaccine. All receptors come from an adult who received the MenACWY meningococcal vaccine as a control. Each CDR3 is given with its conserved first and last residue. The D gene is left open where the match is weak. The size entry is marked missing in some rows and otherwise reads once, few, many or a size class.

J,D,size,V,CDR3,DNA
TRBJ1-6,.,once,TRBV4-2,CASSQEAVSSYNSPLHF,TGTGCCAGCAGCCAAGAGGCAGTGAGCTCCTATAATTCACCCCTCCACTTT
TRBJ2-5,TRBD2,.,TRBV5-1,CASSPGLAGQETQYF,TGCGCCAGCAGCCCCGGACTAGCGGGACAAGAGACCCAGTACTTC
TRBJ1-2,.,.,TRBV28,CASSLGWGRYGYTF,TGTGCCAGCAGTTTAGGGTGGGGTCGGTATGGCTACACCTTC
TRBJ1-2,.,few,TRBV28,CASSLWDGANYGYTF,TGTGCCAGCAGTTTATGGGACGGGGCTAACTATGGCTACACCTTC
TRBJ1-1,.,.,TRBV29-1,CSVVRQMNTEAFF,TGCAGCGTTGTCCGGCAGATGAACACTGAAGCTTTCTTT
TRBJ2-1,.,.,TRBV28,CASNLGGGNSYNEQFF,TGTGCCAGCAATTTGGGGGGAGGAAACTCCTACAATGAGCAGTTCTTC
TRBJ2-3,.,.,TRBV5-4,CASSLGRSTDTQYF,TGTGCCAGCAGCTTGGGACGGAGCACAGATACGCAGTATTTT
TRBJ2-3,.,.,TRBV10-3,CAITGADTQYF,TGTGCCATCACGGGGGCAGATACGCAGTATTTT
TRBJ1-2,.,.,TRBV5-6,CASSFEGYGYTF,TGTGCCAGCAGCTTTGAGGGGTATGGCTACACCTTC
TRBJ1-1,.,.,TRBV7-2,CASSLGLGAEAFF,TGTGCCAGCAGCTTAGGACTGGGAGCTGAAGCTTTCTTT
TRBJ1-5,TRBD1,medium-sized,TRBV7-6,CASSAGQGGNQPQHF,TGTGCCAGCAGCGCGGGACAGGGCGGCAATCAGCCCCAGCATTTT
TRBJ1-1,.,once,TRBV9,CASSVGATVENTEAFF,TGTGCCAGCAGCGTAGGGGCGACAGTGGAGAACACTGAAGCTTTCTTT
TRBJ2-1,TRBD2,.,TRBV7-9,CASSLGGLAGDGAKSEQFF,TGTGCCAGCAGCTTGGGAGGACTAGCGGGAGATGGGGCTAAGAGCGAGCAGTTCTTC
TRBJ1-5,.,.,TRBV28,CAWGVSNQPQHF,TGTGCCTGGGGTGTTAGCAATCAGCCCCAGCATTTT
TRBJ2-7,TRBD1,.,TRBV11-3,CASNNPGQGGSYEQYF,TGTGCCAGCAACAATCCGGGACAGGGGGGAAGCTACGAGCAGTACTTC
TRBJ1-1,.,.,TRBV6-5,CASSILEGNTEAFF,TGTGCCAGCAGCATACTGGAGGGGAACACTGAAGCTTTCTTT
TRBJ2-7,.,.,TRBV28,CASSSTRNEQYF,TGTGCCAGCAGTTCGACTAGGAACGAGCAGTACTTC
TRBJ2-3,TRBD2,.,TRBV28,CASSTSGIADTQYF,TGTGCCAGCAGTACTAGCGGGATCGCAGATACGCAGTATTTT
TRBJ1-4,TRBD1,.,TRBV7-2,CASSKTGPTNEKLFF,TGTGCCAGCAGCAAGACAGGGCCAACTAATGAAAAACTGTTTTTT
TRBJ2-7,.,.,TRBV14,CASSHNGLGGRRGEQYF,TGTGCCAGCAGCCATAATGGCTTAGGAGGGCGCCGTGGCGAGCAGTACTTC
TRBJ2-7,.,.,TRBV7-2,CASSKAYEQYF,TGTGCCAGCAGCAAAGCCTACGAGCAGTACTTC
TRBJ2-7,.,few,TRBV27,CASRVRSYEQYF,TGTGCCAGCAGGGTGAGGAGTTACGAGCAGTACTTC
TRBJ1-2,TRBD1,.,TRBV27,CASSPSTGGEIYYGYTF,TGTGCCAGCAGTCCGTCGACAGGGGGCGAGATTTACTATGGCTACACCTTC
TRBJ1-2,.,.,TRBV28,CASEGANGDGYTF,TGTGCCAGCGAAGGGGCAAACGGGGATGGCTACACCTTC
TRBJ2-4,.,.,TRBV15,CATSNRDVGENIQYF,TGTGCCACCAGCAATCGGGACGTGGGTGAGAACATTCAGTACTTC
TRBJ1-1,.,few,TRBV12-3/TRBV12-4,CASSLNRDTEAFF,TGTGCCAGCAGTTTAAATCGGGACACTGAAGCTTTCTTT
TRBJ2-1,TRBD1,.,TRBV14,CASSPRSVGGRTYNEQFF,TGTGCCAGCAGCCCTCGATCTGTAGGGGGCCGAACCTACAATGAGCAGTTCTTC
TRBJ1-2,.,.,TRBV7-2,CASSLGPQPNYGYTF,TGTGCCAGCAGCTTAGGTCCCCAGCCCAACTATGGCTACACCTTC
TRBJ1-2,TRBD1,.,TRBV29-1,CSAQMGTADHYGYTF,TGCAGCGCCCAGATGGGGACAGCTGATCACTATGGCTACACCTTC
TRBJ1-1,.,.,TRBV18,CASSLGSTTEAFF,TGTGCCAGCTCCCTAGGCAGCACCACTGAAGCTTTCTTT
TRBJ1-2,TRBD1,.,TRBV9,CASSVGQGVGYGYTF,TGTGCCAGCAGCGTAGGACAGGGTGTGGGCTATGGCTACACCTTC
TRBJ2-1,.,.,TRBV6-4,CASSAGQGAYNEQFF,TGTGCCAGCAGCGCTGGGCAGGGAGCCTACAATGAGCAGTTCTTC
TRBJ1-2,.,.,TRBV28,CAGRTANYGYTF,TGTGCCGGTAGGACAGCGAACTATGGCTACACCTTC
TRBJ2-7,.,once,TRBV2,CASGLAAQAGASYEQYF,TGTGCCAGCGGGCTAGCGGCTCAGGCGGGGGCGAGCTACGAGCAGTACTTC
TRBJ2-5,TRBD1,few,TRBV10-3,CAAKGQEETQYF,TGTGCCGCCAAAGGACAGGAGGAGACCCAGTACTTC
TRBJ1-6,.,few,TRBV11-2,CASSPRQAGSSYNSPLHF,TGTGCCAGCAGCCCCCGGCAGGCGGGTAGCTCCTATAATTCACCCCTCCACTTT